The TCR beta chain under discussion was sequenced for a study of T cell responses to AZD1222 COVID-19 vaccine. The study, taken as a whole, reports: A reported finding is that nearly half of spike-specific TCRs target unmutated variant regions. Repertoire sampling occurred only after the peak T cell response. Spike regions recognized by vaccine-associated CD4 TCRs spanned the protein, led by 160-218 and 743-854.

As concerns this clone: Its antigen is not known.

Germline lookup yields CDR1 KGHDR and CDR2 SFDVKD. Trimming took 0 bases from V and 3 from J, leaving 7 bases between them. The CDR3 totals 15 residues. TCRdb keeps only in-frame clones here, not all; method: immunoSEQ multiplex PCR. Of around 140,000 clones in the sample, around 90% were seen once. The chain has TRBV24-1 and TRBJ2-2; D unclear. This TCR was sampled from an adult who received the MenACWY meningococcal vaccine as a control. The material sequenced was peripheral blood, taken 28 days after the second dose of the MenACWY control vaccine. The CDR3 bases are TGTGCCACCAGTGATTTGGGTATTGACACCGGGGAGCTGTTTTTT. Its protein product is CATSDLGIDTGELFF.